The TCR beta chain under discussion was sequenced for a study of tumor and adjacent non-tumor tissue in lung cancer. The template was RNA from unsorted bulk tissue. Distant lung tissue was collected more than 3 cm away from the tumor edge. The library came from three nested PCR rounds adapted from ARM-PCR protocols. TCRdb itself ran the multiplex PCR reads through MiXCR, one entry per CDR3 protein. The table records tens of thousands of distinct CDR3 sequences, approximately 82% of them present only once. Ten or more counts support this clonotype. There are 17 residues in the CDR3. V was cut by 0 bases and J by 2 bases, with 18 bases left in between. Germline V gene data show CDR1 as SGHKS and CDR2 as YYEKEE (reference sequence).

This TCR derives from an older man with non-small cell lung cancer. This chain links TRBV5-5 with TRBJ2-7; D ambiguous. Source material: distant non-tumor lung tissue. The CDR3 reads CASSLVFGSSLTYEQYF. CDR3 in DNA: TGTGCCAGCAGCTTGGTATTTGGTAGCTCTCTCACCTACGAGCAGTACTTC.